This T cell receptor beta chain was recorded in a study of T cell responses to AZD1222 COVID-19 vaccine. The CDR3 is 14 amino acids. Trimming shortened V by 5 bases and J by 0 bases, and 8 bases separated the two germline ends. The V gene's germline CDR1 is LNHDA and CDR2 SQIVND (reference sequence). TCRdb's table, derived via immunoSEQ multiplex PCR, lists solely in-frame clones and lacks some. The sample lists nearly 90,000 clones; around 90% were seen once. The sample was peripheral blood, taken on day 0 of AZD1222 vaccination. This TCR came from an adult in good health. The chain links TRBV19 to TRBJ2-1; D not resolved. The CDR3 DNA sequence: TGTGCCAGTAGTCGCCGAAGCTCCTACAATGAGCAGTTCTTC. It specifies CASSRRSSYNEQFF.